This T cell receptor (beta chain) originates from a study of early T cells in non-severe SARS-CoV-2 infection. Study at large: Unsorted whole-blood RNA was sequenced in bulk, leaving chains unpaired. Study-wide results and caveats: Anti-spike CD8 specificities were favored by VDJdb matching, whose results missed private and CD4 specificities.

Unique molecular identifier tags were affixed to discrete cDNA molecules. TCRdb re-called the 5' RACE reads with MiXCR, one entry per CDR3 protein. The data hold more than 25,000 distinct CDR3 sequences, with 5.7% observed a single time. This clonotype has just a few counts. Its specificity is unknown. The CDR3 loop spans 18 amino acids. Trimming removed 9 bases from V and 0 bases from J, with 24 bases in between. From germline, CDR1 is ENHRY and CDR2 SYGVKD. This receptor was identified in an adult who was a healthcare worker with PCR-confirmed SARS-CoV-2 infection or an uninfected control (not recorded which). The sequenced material came from whole blood. The chain has TRBV10-3 and TRBJ2-1, with D tentatively TRBD1 (6 bases). The CDR3 reads CAIGPRQDFTTSYNEQFF. CDR3 DNA: TGTGCCATTGGACCAAGACAGGATTTCACGACCTCCTACAATGAGCAGTTCTTC.